This TCR beta chain was sequenced in a study of metastatic and nonmetastatic thyroid tumors. Study as a whole: Across peripheral blood and tumor or nodule tissue samples taken from malignant and benign thyroid patients, the repertoires were compared with one another.

In this sample, this clone turned up many times. Patients were all untreated before their thyroid surgery. The CDR3 contains 17 residues. Germline CDR1 is MGHDK and CDR2 is SYGVNS. With 0 bases clipped from V and 1 base from J, the junction kept 5 bases outside the gene matches. TCRdb recomputed clones from the PCR reads via MiXCR. The sample lists approximately 17,000 clones; around 30% were seen once. This TCR was recovered from a female donor with papillary thyroid cancer or a benign thyroid nodule (not recorded which). Some clones in this sample may be carry-over from other donors' samples. Source material: tumor tissue. This sequence joins TRBV25-1 and TRBJ1-1; 10 bases align to TRBD1. The CDR3 spells CASSEYGTGVRNTEAFF. The CDR3 region has the DNA TGTGCCAGCAGTGAATACGGGACAGGGGTTCGGAACACTGAAGCTTTCTTT.